Listed below are T cell receptor beta chains from one sample, sequenced in a study of blood T cell repertoires in COVID-19. TCRdb keeps only in-frame clones here, not all; method: immunoSEQ multiplex PCR. The top ten clones hold approximately 18% of a sample with 150,000 to 200,000 clones, around four fifths of them seen once. The sample was peripheral blood. These TCRs come from a woman at least 80 years old with acute or convalescent COVID-19. The CDR3 runs from the conserved cysteine through the conserved F or W. A D gene is named only where the DNA matches it firmly.

d_gene	v_gene	j_gene	CDR3aa
.	TRBV11-3	TRBJ2-1	CASSKDGVLGEQFF
TRBD1	TRBV6-6	TRBJ2-7	CASSYRTGGAGYEQYF
TRBD2	TRBV4-1	TRBJ2-3	CASSQEPAGLAGGNTDTQYF
.	TRBV27	TRBJ1-5	CASSTLETVHNQPQHF
.	TRBV6-6	TRBJ1-3	CASGLTPNTIYF
.	TRBV5-1	TRBJ2-3	CASSFSGGWADTQYF
.	TRBV5-4	TRBJ1-1	CASSPPRGRGTEAFF
.	TRBV5-4	TRBJ2-1	CASSLSGVSYNEQFF
.	TRBV11-2	TRBJ1-4	CASSLAGTQVPNEKLFF
.	TRBV19	TRBJ1-5	CASSIIDRLNQPQHF
TRBD2	TRBV7-9	TRBJ2-7	CASSLPPRLAGRRAEQYF
.	TRBV7-9	TRBJ1-1	CASSLDNRNTEAFF
.	TRBV9	TRBJ2-1	CASSVGGSGEQFF
.	TRBV7-2	TRBJ1-2	CASSSSGTYGYTF
.	TRBV7-2	TRBJ2-7	CASSLIVDAVYEQYF
.	TRBV27	TRBJ2-1	CASSFQGGVLNEQFF